What follows are 19 T cell receptor beta chains derived from one specimen sequenced in a study of cytomegalovirus exposure and HLA in healthy donors. PCR involved 60 Vbeta and 13 Jbeta primers. Sequencing used immunoSEQ multiplex PCR; TCRdb keeps in-frame clones, though not all of them. The sample lists 85,000 to 130,000 clones, approximately 81% occurring once. Sequencing used PBMCs. Receptor source: a female donor in good health and CMV-seropositive.

The V and J genes are TRBV7-2 and TRBJ2-7; weak D call: TRBD1 (5 bases). CDR3 length equals 15 residues. Germline V gene lookup returns CDR1 SGHTA and CDR2 FQGNSA. Trimming pared 1 base from V and 3 bases from J, leaving 13 bases between. Written as DNA, the CDR3 is TGTGCCAGCAGCTTAGGTTCTCAGGGTGGCTACGAGCAGTACTTC. Encoded protein: CASSLGSQGGYEQYF.

The chain joins TRBV9 to TRBJ2-1; TRBD2 is a possible D gene (6 bases). The germline gives CDR1 SGDLS, CDR2 YYNGEE. The CDR3 consists of 16 residues. The V and J ends lost 4 bases and 1 base respectively, with 15 bases between them. Written as DNA, the CDR3 is TGTGCCAGCAGCCTGGAACTAGCCATTTCCTACAATGAGCAGTTCTTC. Residues: CASSLELAISYNEQFF.

This chain uses TRBV6-6 with TRBJ1-5; D is unresolved. The ends were cut back, 10 bases at V and 2 bases at J, with 15 bases in the middle. Germline V gene sequence: CDR1 MNHNY, CDR2 SVGAGI (reference sequence). The CDR3 length is 14 residues. This CDR3 reads CATALVFGNQPQHF. As DNA, the CDR3 is TGTGCCACTGCGTTGGTATTCGGCAATCAGCCCCAGCATTTT.

The count of this clone is one. This chain uses TRBV25-1 with TRBJ1-2, with D tentatively TRBD1 (5 bases). CDR3 length: 16 amino acids. Looked up from germline, CDR1 is MGHDK and CDR2 is SYGVNS. V shed 2 bases and J shed 6 bases, with 19 bases lying between them. CDR3 nucleotide sequence: TGTGCCAGCAGTGAAGGGGCGGCCGGGCGGTCGAATGGCTACACCTTC. This translates into CASSEGAAGRSNGYTF.

This clone was recorded only once. The chain uses TRBV19 and TRBJ2-7; 8 bases are a match to TRBD1. V was pared by 6 bases and J by 2 bases, with 9 bases of the junction left unmatched. There are 15 residues in the CDR3. From germline, CDR1 is LNHDA and CDR2 SQIVND (reference sequence). CDR3 in DNA: TGTGCCAGTAGACAAACAGGGGGGACCCCCTACGAGCAGTACTTC. Translating gives CASRQTGGTPYEQYF.

The chain recombines TRBV5-6 with TRBJ1-1; no clear D gene. Germline lookup yields CDR1 SGHDT and CDR2 YYEEEE. V lost 2 bases to trimming and J lost 4 bases, with 12 bases between them. The CDR3 is 14 amino acids. DNA of the CDR3: TGTGCCAGCAGCTTTGGGCCGAGCGGCACTGAAGCTTTCTTT. Translated: CASSFGPSGTEAFF.

The V call is TRBV11-2, the J call TRBJ2-1; 7 nucleotides agree with TRBD1. The CDR3 sequence is 15 residues long. Trimming at V came to 11 bases and at J to 0 bases, leaving 10 bases not matched to a gene. Germline CDR1 is SGHAT and CDR2 is FQNNGV. The CDR3 DNA sequence: TGTGCCGATAGGCCCGGGGACAGCTCCTACAATGAGCAGTTCTTC. It translates to CADRPGDSSYNEQFF. The full variable domain, completed using reference TRBV11-2 and TRBJ2-1, is EAGVAQSPRYKIIEKRQSVAFWCNPISGHATLYWYQQILGQGPKLLIQFQNNGVVDDSQLPKDRFSAERLKGVDSTLKIQPAKLEDSAVYLCADRPGDSSYNEQFFGPGTRLTVL.

The J gene is TRBJ1-1, the V gene TRBV6-5; 10 bases match TRBD1. The length of the CDR3 is 14 residues. V lost 7 bases and J lost 7; bases outside the gene matches: 9. Germline-derived CDR1 and CDR2 are MNHEY and SVGAGI. The CDR3 spells CASTKGTGAYEAFF. CDR3 in DNA: TGTGCCAGCACCAAAGGGACAGGGGCTTATGAAGCTTTCTTT.

The genes are TRBV5-6 and TRBJ1-1; D perhaps matches TRBD1 (5 bases). V shed 1 base and J shed 1 base, with 8 bases lying between them. Germline CDR1 is SGHDT and CDR2 is YYEEEE. The CDR3 length is 14 residues. The CDR3 DNA follows: TGTGCCAGCAGCTTGATAGACAGGAACACTGAAGCTTTCTTT. Translating it yields CASSLIDRNTEAFF.

The chain is built from TRBV4-1 and TRBJ1-6, with a tentative D call TRBD1 (5 bases). The germline V and J ends were trimmed by 3 bases and 5 bases, with 14 bases remaining between them. The CDR3 sequence is 16 residues long. CDR1 and CDR2 (germline): MGHRA, YSYEKL. CDR3 nucleotide sequence: TGCGCCAGCAGCCAGGAGGGGCGAGGCGATAATTCACCCCTCCACTTT. Its protein product is CASSQEGRGDNSPLHF.

V gene TRBV5-5 combines with J gene TRBJ2-7; D not resolved. The CDR3 contains 14 residues. CDR1 is SGHKS, CDR2 YYEKEE, per germline (reference sequence). V lost 1 base, J lost 3 bases, and 11 bases lay in between. CDR3 sequence (DNA): TGTGCCAGCAGCTTGCGCCTAAACCACTACGAGCAGTACTTC. This translates into CASSLRLNHYEQYF.

The chain has TRBV4-1 and TRBJ1-1, with 8 bases aligning to TRBD1. Germline V gene lookup returns CDR1 MGHRA and CDR2 YSYEKL. The CDR3 length is 15 residues. With V trimmed by 1 base and J by 6 bases, 7 bases remained unmatched. CDR3 loop: CASSQGQGRGPEAFF. The DNA of the CDR3 is TGCGCCAGCAGCCAAGGACAGGGGCGCGGGCCTGAAGCTTTCTTT.

J is TRBJ2-1 and V is TRBV5-1, with 10 positions matching TRBD2. Germline-derived CDR1 and CDR2 are SGHRS and YFSETQ. The CDR3 spans 16 residues. Trimming at V came to 4 bases and at J to 0 bases, leaving 4 bases not matched to a gene. The CDR3 is CASSHGLADSYNEQFF. CDR3 coding DNA: TGCGCCAGCAGCCACGGACTAGCGGACTCCTACAATGAGCAGTTCTTC. Combining the CDR3 with reference TRBV5-1 and TRBJ2-1 gives the whole variable domain KAGVTQTPRYLIKTRGQQVTLSCSPISGHRSVSWYQQTPGQGLQFLFEYFSETQRNKGNFPGRFSGRQFSNSRSEMNVSTLELGDSALYLCASSHGLADSYNEQFFGPGTRLTVL.

This chain connects TRBV27 to TRBJ1-6; TRBD1 agrees at 9 bases. The CDR3 spans 14 residues. The V gene end was trimmed by 3 bases and the J gene end by 12 bases; junction bases not matched to a gene: 6. From germline, CDR1 is MNHEY and CDR2 SMNVEV (reference sequence). The CDR3 coding sequence is TGTGCCAGCAGTTTGACGACAGGGGGATTACCCCTCCACTTT. It is translated as CASSLTTGGLPLHF.

The chain joins TRBV7-8 to TRBJ1-5; D may be TRBD1 (5 bases). V was trimmed by 1 base and J by 3 bases, leaving 16 bases between them. The CDR3 is 17 residues long. Germline V gives CDR1 SGHVS, CDR2 FQNEAQ. The CDR3 region has the DNA TGTGCCAGCAGCTTAGATATTTGGCAGGGCCCCAATCAGCCCCAGCATTTT. Translated, it gives CASSLDIWQGPNQPQHF.

This chain uses TRBV19 with TRBJ1-6; possible D gene TRBD1, 6 bases. The CDR3 runs 14 residues. Germline V CDR1 and CDR2: LNHDA, SQIVND (reference sequence). Trimming took off 7 bases at V and 7 bases at J, with 14 bases between the two ends. CDR3 sequence (DNA): TGTGCCAGTACGCCACAGGGAACCAATTCACCCCTCCACTTT. Encoded protein: CASTPQGTNSPLHF.

The CDR3 DNA reads TGTGCCAGCAGTTTCAACTCCTATAATTCACCCCTCCACTTT. Protein product: CASSFNSYNSPLHF. The chain has TRBV6-5 and TRBJ1-6; D not certain. Germline V gene lookup returns CDR1 MNHEY and CDR2 SVGAGI. The CDR3 totals 14 residues. V lost 4 bases and J 0 bases, leaving 4 bases between the germline ends.

This sequence joins TRBV10-2 and TRBJ2-3; D is uncertain. The CDR3 length is 16 residues. Germline-derived CDR1 and CDR2 are WSHSY and SAAADI. Deletions cut 6 bases from V and 2 bases from J, with 18 bases between. This CDR3 is CASRVLRSFTTDTQYF. CDR3 sequence (DNA): TGCGCCAGCAGGGTGTTGCGGAGTTTTACCACAGATACGCAGTATTTT.

This clone was seen a handful of times. The chain employs TRBV6-1 and TRBJ1-4, with D maybe TRBD1 (5 bases). With 6 bases removed from V and 0 bases from J, the gap between germline ends came to 11 bases. Germline CDR1 is MNHNS and CDR2 is SASEGT. This CDR3 has 15 residues. The CDR3 nucleotides read TGTGCCAGCAGCGAAACGACAGCAACTAATGAAAAACTGTTTTTT. This gives the protein CASSETTATNEKLFF.